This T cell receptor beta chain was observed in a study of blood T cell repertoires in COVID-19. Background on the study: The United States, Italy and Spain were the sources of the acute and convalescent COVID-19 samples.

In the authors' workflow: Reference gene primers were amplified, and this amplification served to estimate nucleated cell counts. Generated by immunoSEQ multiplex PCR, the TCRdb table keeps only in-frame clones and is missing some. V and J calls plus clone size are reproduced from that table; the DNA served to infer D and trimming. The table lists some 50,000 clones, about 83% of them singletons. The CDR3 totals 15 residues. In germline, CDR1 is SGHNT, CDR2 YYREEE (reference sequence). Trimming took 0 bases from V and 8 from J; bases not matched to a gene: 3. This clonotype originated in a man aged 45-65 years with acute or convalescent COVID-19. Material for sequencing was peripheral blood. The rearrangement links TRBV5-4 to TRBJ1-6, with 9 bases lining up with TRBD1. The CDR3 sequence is CASSLVTGGDSPLHF. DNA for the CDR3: TGTGCCAGCAGCTTGGTTACAGGGGGCGATTCACCCCTCCACTTT.